The sequence of this T cell receptor beta chain was determined in a study of blood T cell repertoires in COVID-19 (dated by TCRdb to about 2020). For context, the study as a whole: Collaborator samples came from the United States, Italy and Spain and covered acute and convalescent phases of COVID-19. The material from the prospective study consisted of cDNA or gDNA derived from T cells, B-cell-depleted T cells, or PBMCs. The dataset comprised deeply sampled blood TCRbeta repertoires from subjects exposed to, actively infected with, or recovered from COVID-19. The repertoires were released in a freely available public database meant as a resource for research on the immune response to SARS-CoV-2. Samples came from the ongoing ImmuneRACE study (first 160 participants) plus 1,254 subjects from 6 global collaborators. Sample metadata almost always included a de-identified subject ID, COVID-19 status, age in years and sex. Where available, HLA class I and class II types were obtained from metadata supplied by the sample provider rather than from assay-based typing.

The research as a whole found: The quantity of clinical and demographic metadata differed by source and by participant and was supplied without curation.

Counted from cysteine to phenylalanine, this CDR3 has 13 amino acids. The sequence is cut down to CDR3 DNA, 39 bases in frame from base 1. Trimming leaves V shorter by 6 bases and J shorter by 2 bases, with the junction holding 0 bases beyond the gene matches. From a lookup of the germline V gene, CDR1 and CDR2 are MDHEN and SYDVKM. Each collaborating institution followed its own protocols to collect whole blood in K2EDTA tubes. Collaborator samples were shipped for TCRbeta analysis as frozen whole blood, isolated PBMCs, or DNA extracted from either sample type. On this clone: No antigen is known for it. No base-level quality is on record; no much larger clone is a single base apart.

TCRbeta CDR3 regions were amplified from genomic DNA by means of the immunoSEQ Assay, a bias-controlled multiplex PCR. Concerning the study's data processing: The number of nucleated cells in each sample was estimated from the amplification of reference gene primers within the assay. To quantify the absolute abundance of each unique TCRbeta CDR3 rearrangement, sequence reads were collapsed and filtered. For each sample, productive Simpson clonality was calculated by taking the square root of Simpson's diversity index across productive rearrangements. This immuneACCESS table, as held by TCRdb, lists in-frame sequences with V and J called but not all clones. Of the missing ones, under half trace to an unresolved V gene in checked studies; the others have no known cause. That table gives V, J and clone size, and the DNA gave D and trimming. In all, the sample holds more than 200,000 clones, and 84% of those were seen once. Together, the top ten hold 4% to 5.5% of the sample.

The V gene is TRBV28 and the J gene is TRBJ2-7, with 11 junctional bases fitting TRBD2. Sequences were obtained from peripheral blood. The receptor comes from a man in his fifties or sixties with active or convalescent COVID-19. The CDR3 in this case is CASRTSGTYEQYF. The DNA reads as follows: TGTGCCAGCAGGACTAGCGGGACCTACGAGCAGTACTTC.